The rows below give T cell receptor beta chains drawn from one sample of a study of T cell repertoires in cytomegalovirus infection. These TCRs' antigens remain unknown. TCRdb processed the reads anew with MiXCR; each CDR3 protein has one entry. The data hold approximately 73,000 distinct CDR3 sequences, with around 42% observed a single time. The specimen comprised CD8+ T cells from cultured PBMCs, sampled from culture after CMV antigen stimulation. Receptors were obtained from a human donor in good health (CMV status not recorded). Some clones in this sample may be carry-over from other donors' samples. CDR3s include the opening cysteine and the closing phenylalanine or tryptophan. The D gene is left open where the match is weak. Rows may omit the clone size; those that give it use once, few, many or a size class.

length: 14; size: few; J: TRBJ2-1; D: TRBD1; V: TRBV28; CDR3: CASSSRTGGDEQFF; DNA: TGTGCCAGCAGCTCCCGGACAGGGGGCGATGAGCAGTTCTTC
length: 16; size: NA; J: TRBJ1-2; D: NA; V: TRBV5-4; CDR3: CASSLVGDRANYGYTF; DNA: TGTGCCAGCAGCTTGGTCGGGGATCGAGCTAACTATGGCTACACCTTC
length: 12; size: NA; J: TRBJ2-7; D: NA; V: TRBV11-1; CDR3: CASSLEGGEQYF; DNA: TGTGCCAGCAGCTTAGAGGGGGGCGAGCAGTACTTC
length: 15; size: NA; J: TRBJ2-7; D: TRBD2; V: TRBV7-8; CDR3: CASSFRLAVGYEQYF; DNA: TGTGCCAGCAGCTTCCGACTAGCGGTCGGGTACGAGCAGTACTTC
length: 16; size: NA; J: TRBJ1-4; D: TRBD1; V: TRBV12-3/TRBV12-4; CDR3: CASSPPGQGFFGGLFF; DNA: TGTGCCAGCAGTCCACCGGGACAGGGGTTCTTCGGGGGACTGTTTTTT
length: 15; size: NA; J: TRBJ2-7; D: NA; V: TRBV5-5; CDR3: CASSLIFGVNYEQYF; DNA: TGTGCCAGCAGCTTGATTTTTGGCGTTAACTACGAGCAGTACTTC
length: 17; size: NA; J: TRBJ2-3; D: NA; V: TRBV4-1; CDR3: CASSQGYSGSYTDTQYF; DNA: TGCGCCAGCAGCCAAGGCTATAGCGGATCCTACACAGATACGCAGTATTTT
length: 15; size: NA; J: TRBJ2-7; D: TRBD1; V: TRBV6-2/TRBV6-3; CDR3: CASSSRDRDYYEQYF; DNA: TGTGCCAGCAGTTCCCGGGACAGGGACTACTACGAGCAGTACTTC
length: 15; size: NA; J: TRBJ2-5; D: NA; V: TRBV7-2; CDR3: CASSLDRSGGETQYF; DNA: TGTGCCAGCAGCTTAGACCGCTCAGGTGGGGAGACCCAGTACTTC
length: 16; size: NA; J: TRBJ2-2; D: NA; V: TRBV18; CDR3: CASSPLSPGSTGELFF; DNA: TGTGCCAGCTCACCACTTTCTCCAGGGAGCACCGGGGAGCTGTTTTTT
length: 13; size: many; J: TRBJ2-1; D: NA; V: TRBV7-8; CDR3: CASSLVFYNEQFF; DNA: TGTGCCAGCAGCTTAGTCTTCTACAATGAGCAGTTCTTC
length: 16; size: NA; J: TRBJ2-1; D: TRBD2; V: TRBV4-1; CDR3: CASSQETSGGADEQFF; DNA: TGCGCCAGCAGCCAGGAGACTAGCGGGGGGGCCGATGAGCAGTTCTTC
length: 15; size: NA; J: TRBJ1-5; D: NA; V: TRBV28; CDR3: CASSFFAASNQPQHF; DNA: TGTGCCAGCAGTTTTTTCGCAGCCAGCAATCAGCCCCAGCATTTT
length: 15; size: few; J: TRBJ1-1; D: NA; V: TRBV27; CDR3: CASSPIGGLGTEAFF; DNA: TGTGCCAGCAGCCCAATTGGGGGGCTCGGGACTGAAGCTTTCTTT
length: 17; size: many; J: TRBJ2-2; D: NA; V: TRBV7-2; CDR3: CASSLYLWTGNTGELFF; DNA: TGTGCCAGCAGCTTATACCTGTGGACCGGGAACACCGGGGAGCTGTTTTTT
length: 15; size: NA; J: TRBJ1-6; D: NA; V: TRBV7-2; CDR3: CASSLGAGYNSPLHF; DNA: TGTGCCAGCAGCTTAGGGGCAGGCTATAATTCACCCCTCCACTTT
length: 17; size: many; J: TRBJ2-3; D: NA; V: TRBV6-1; CDR3: CASSELLAGDRTDTQYF; DNA: TGTGCCAGCAGTGAATTGTTAGCAGGCGACCGCACAGATACGCAGTATTTT
length: 17; size: NA; J: TRBJ2-1; D: TRBD2; V: TRBV6-2/TRBV6-3; CDR3: CASSEGWRGSSYNEQFF; DNA: TGTGCCAGCAGCGAAGGGTGGCGGGGGTCCTCCTACAATGAGCAGTTCTTC
length: 15; size: NA; J: TRBJ2-3; D: TRBD1; V: TRBV27; CDR3: CASSPTGGSTDTQYF; DNA: TGTGCCAGCAGTCCGACAGGGGGTTCCACAGATACGCAGTATTTT
length: 13; size: few; J: TRBJ2-5; D: NA; V: TRBV12-3/TRBV12-4; CDR3: CASSPDSGETQYF; DNA: TGTGCCAGCAGTCCGGACAGCGGGGAGACCCAGTACTTC
length: 14; size: NA; J: TRBJ2-7; D: NA; V: TRBV20-1; CDR3: CSARDFGGSYEQYF; DNA: TGCAGTGCTAGAGATTTTGGCGGTTCCTACGAGCAGTACTTC
length: 16; size: NA; J: TRBJ2-5; D: TRBD2; V: TRBV4-1; CDR3: CASSQSGAGAAETQYF; DNA: TGCGCCAGCAGCCAAAGCGGAGCGGGGGCTGCGGAGACCCAGTACTTC
length: 15; size: NA; J: TRBJ1-4; D: NA; V: TRBV10-3; CDR3: CAISGEEEGGEKLFF; DNA: TGTGCCATCAGTGGGGAGGAGGAAGGCGGTGAAAAACTGTTTTTT
length: 14; size: NA; J: TRBJ2-7; D: TRBD1; V: TRBV28; CDR3: CASSFATGGKSQYF; DNA: TGTGCCAGCAGTTTCGCCACAGGGGGCAAGTCGCAGTACTTC
length: 14; size: NA; J: TRBJ2-1; D: TRBD2; V: TRBV20-1; CDR3: CSASGTSATNEQFF; DNA: TGCAGTGCTAGCGGGACTAGCGCCACCAATGAGCAGTTCTTC
length: 17; size: NA; J: TRBJ2-3; D: TRBD2; V: TRBV4-3; CDR3: CASSQDHFGTTTDTQYF; DNA: TGCGCCAGCAGCCAAGATCATTTCGGGACTACCACAGATACGCAGTATTTT
length: 15; size: few; J: TRBJ2-3; D: TRBD1; V: TRBV27; CDR3: CASSRGGLSTDTQYF; DNA: TGTGCCAGCAGTAGAGGGGGCCTTAGCACAGATACGCAGTATTTT
length: 14; size: NA; J: TRBJ1-1; D: NA; V: TRBV27; CDR3: CASSLTGFNTEAFF; DNA: TGTGCCAGCAGTTTAACGGGCTTTAACACTGAAGCTTTCTTT
length: 14; size: NA; J: TRBJ2-1; D: NA; V: TRBV27; CDR3: CASSFQGEGNEQFF; DNA: TGTGCCAGCAGTTTCCAGGGGGAGGGTAATGAGCAGTTCTTC
length: 15; size: NA; J: TRBJ2-7; D: NA; V: TRBV7-6; CDR3: CASSLVSGGSYEQYF; DNA: TGTGCCAGCAGCTTAGTTTCGGGGGGCAGCTACGAGCAGTACTTC
length: 14; size: few; J: TRBJ1-5; D: NA; V: TRBV2; CDR3: CASSATEERQPQHF; DNA: TGTGCCAGCAGTGCTACGGAGGAGAGGCAGCCCCAGCATTTT
length: 13; size: many; J: TRBJ1-2; D: TRBD1; V: TRBV7-2; CDR3: CASRTGTGEGYTF; DNA: TGTGCCAGCAGGACCGGGACAGGGGAAGGCTACACCTTC
length: 17; size: few; J: TRBJ2-2; D: NA; V: TRBV4-1; CDR3: CASSQDLTGHWAGELFF; DNA: TGCGCCAGCAGCCAAGATCTTACGGGACATTGGGCCGGGGAGCTGTTTTTT
length: 16; size: NA; J: TRBJ1-3; D: TRBD1; V: TRBV7-4; CDR3: CASSPRTGGTGNTIYF; DNA: TGTGCCAGCAGCCCGAGGACAGGGGGTACAGGAAACACCATATATTTT
length: 16; size: NA; J: TRBJ2-7; D: TRBD1; V: TRBV7-9; CDR3: CASSPADRGGSYEQYF; DNA: TGTGCCAGCAGCCCCGCGGACAGGGGGGGGTCCTACGAGCAGTACTTC
length: 15; size: NA; J: TRBJ2-1; D: NA; V: TRBV20-1; CDR3: CSARVGGASYNEQFF; DNA: TGCAGTGCTAGAGTGGGGGGGGCCTCCTACAATGAGCAGTTCTTC
length: 15; size: few; J: TRBJ1-2; D: TRBD1; V: TRBV10-3; CDR3: CAISESDRGLHGYTF; DNA: TGTGCCATCAGTGAGTCGGACAGGGGTTTACATGGCTACACCTTC
length: 16; size: NA; J: TRBJ2-1; D: TRBD1; V: TRBV11-2; CDR3: CASSLGDRGRLNEQFF; DNA: TGTGCCAGCAGCTTAGGGGACAGGGGGCGCTTGAATGAGCAGTTCTTC
length: 14; size: few; J: TRBJ2-3; D: NA; V: TRBV11-2; CDR3: CASSFEQGTDTQYF; DNA: TGTGCCAGCAGCTTCGAACAGGGCACAGATACGCAGTATTTT
length: 15; size: NA; J: TRBJ2-7; D: NA; V: TRBV9; CDR3: CASSVLDGGSYEQYF; DNA: TGTGCCAGCAGCGTCTTAGACGGGGGATCCTACGAGCAGTACTTC
length: 14; size: NA; J: TRBJ1-1; D: NA; V: TRBV6-2/TRBV6-3; CDR3: CASGLLEGSTEAFF; DNA: TGTGCCAGTGGGCTTCTCGAGGGAAGCACTGAAGCTTTCTTT
length: 14; size: few; J: TRBJ2-5; D: NA; V: TRBV6-5; CDR3: CASSSPLVRETQYF; DNA: TGTGCCAGCAGTTCTCCCCTGGTGAGGGAGACCCAGTACTTC
length: 15; size: few; J: TRBJ1-4; D: NA; V: TRBV7-6; CDR3: CASSAYRSSNEKLFF; DNA: TGTGCCAGCAGCGCCTACAGGAGCTCTAATGAAAAACTGTTTTTT
length: 12; size: NA; J: TRBJ2-7; D: NA; V: TRBV7-9; CDR3: CASSRGDSEQYF; DNA: TGTGCCAGCAGCCGCGGGGATTCCGAGCAGTACTTC
length: 17; size: NA; J: TRBJ2-7; D: TRBD1; V: TRBV28; CDR3: CASSLYSGTGVLYEQYF; DNA: TGTGCCAGCAGTTTATACTCCGGGACAGGGGTTCTATACGAGCAGTACTTC